Sequencing of this T cell receptor (beta chain) was carried out in a study of cytotoxic CD8 clonotypes in ibrutinib-treated CLL. Findings and caveats of the study: Once treatment began, public clonotypes, which were uncommon, contracted or stayed stable.

Details on this clone: Antigen: not known.

The CDR3 loop spans 14 amino acids. The V gene lost 5 bases and the J gene lost 2 bases, with 11 bases spanning the gap. CDR1 is MNHEY and CDR2 is SVGAGI in the germline V gene. The repertoire was sequenced with immunoSEQ multiplex PCR; TCRdb's copy has only in-frame clones and lacks some. The sample has around 50,000 clones; approximately 60% are singletons. This clonotype originated in a human donor with chronic lymphocytic leukemia. Specimen: PBMCs, collected after 24 months of ibrutinib treatment. This chain uses TRBV6-5 with TRBJ2-3, with D possibly TRBD1 on 6 matching bases. CDR3 amino acids: CASSRGHPTDTQYF. The DNA of the CDR3 is TGTGCCAGCAGTAGGGGACATCCCACAGATACGCAGTATTTT.